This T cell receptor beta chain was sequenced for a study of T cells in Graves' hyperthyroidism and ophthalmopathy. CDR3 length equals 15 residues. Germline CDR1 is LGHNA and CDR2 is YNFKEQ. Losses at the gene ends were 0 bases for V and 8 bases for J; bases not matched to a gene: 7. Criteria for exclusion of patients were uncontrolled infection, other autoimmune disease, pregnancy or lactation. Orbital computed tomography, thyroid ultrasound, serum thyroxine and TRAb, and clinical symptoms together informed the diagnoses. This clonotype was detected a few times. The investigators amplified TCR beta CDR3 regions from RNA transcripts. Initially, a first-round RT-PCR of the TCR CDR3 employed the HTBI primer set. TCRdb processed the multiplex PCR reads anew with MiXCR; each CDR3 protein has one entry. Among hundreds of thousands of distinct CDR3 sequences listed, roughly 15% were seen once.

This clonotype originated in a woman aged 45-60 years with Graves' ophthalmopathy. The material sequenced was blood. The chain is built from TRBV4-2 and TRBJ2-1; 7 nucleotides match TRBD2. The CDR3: CASSQDGREVYEQFF. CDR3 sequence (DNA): TGTGCCAGCAGCCAAGATGGACGGGAGGTCTATGAGCAGTTCTTC.